This TCR beta chain was retrieved from a study of Graves' ophthalmopathy and Graves' hyperthyroidism (dated by TCRdb to the late 2010s). For the study in its entirety: Peripheral blood was collected before any treatment was given, at the time of initial diagnosis. To tell Graves' ophthalmopathy apart from Graves' hyperthyroidism, and to predict which patients would progress to ophthalmopathy, the study relied on TCR beta repertoire signatures. In total, 135 blood samples were TCR-sequenced: approximately 40 ophthalmopathy, around 75 hyperthyroidism and about 17 hyperthyroidism-to-ophthalmopathy patients. To explore V-J signatures that distinguish ophthalmopathy from hyperthyroidism, a discovery set of under 110 patients was enrolled, made up of 40 to 45 with ophthalmopathy and 57 with stable hyperthyroidism. An independent validation cohort comprised 18 to 20 hyperthyroidism patients and 15 to 17 patients who later progressed from hyperthyroidism to ophthalmopathy. In about 6 hyperthyroidism patients, T-cell repertoires of thyroid tissue and blood were compared. Once sampling was done, hyperthyroidism patients were given methimazole at a starting dose of 30 mg daily, while ophthalmopathy patients were given high-dose intravenous methylprednisolone. The 75 to 100 discovery patients were randomly divided into training and test sets at a 7:3 ratio. What the research found in general, with its limitations: Ophthalmopathy was separated from stable hyperthyroidism by the 13-signature model with 85% to 90% sensitivity and around 81% specificity in cross-validation and with 80%/75% in the test set. In validation, the model predicted ophthalmopathy progression with 55% to 71% sensitivity and 72.22% specificity; roughly eleven predicted patients were CT-confirmed with GO in a median of about 6.2 months. Sample size was not predetermined statistically, and investigators were not blinded to group allocation. Most of the expanded thyroid clonotypes with a frequency above 0.001 were also detected in blood, and it was suggested that the thyroid immune response may be reflected by blood repertoires.

For repertoire sequencing, TCR beta CDR3 regions were amplified from RNA transcripts. HTBI primers and the Qiagen OneStep RT-PCR kit were used in a first-round RT-PCR, which was followed by a second-round multiplex PCR, size selection and purification. Libraries were sequenced on an Illumina HiSeq2000 using paired-end 100 bp reads. The original methods were these. SOAPnuke was used for read processing, and reads with adapters, uncalled bases, a mean Phred below 15, or no exact constant-primer or identifier match were discarded. COPE v1.2.5 was used to merge high-quality paired reads. Each unique nucleotide sequence was treated as a clonotype, and MiTCR v1.1 was used to align the clonotypes to the IMGT TRB V, D and J references. Analysis was restricted to V-J combinations with a frequency above 0.0001, which covered roughly 99% of repertoires. For each V-J combination, a TCR clonal expansion and chaos score was defined as the ratio of F50 clonal expansion to chaos observed in the TCRdist matrix. Welch's t-statistics and random forest were used to reduce features to about 14 V-J combinations, which were fed into a naive Bayes classifier. Thyroid-blood repertoire similarity was quantified with the Morisita-Horn index. Starting from the raw public reads, TCRdb applied fastp trimming at Q25, assembled clones with MiXCR and retained in-frame beta chains. Each record represents a unique CDR3 protein, reported with the most common genes and DNA among its rows. TCRdb, rather than the study authors, made the V and J calls. This sample comprises 600,000 to 650,000 distinct CDR3 sequences, about 20% of them detected only once. The ten largest clones add up to roughly 6.9% of the sample.

To note about this clonotype: Which antigen it targets is not known. No base quality values were provided; no much bigger clone lies one nucleotide off.

A patient counted as having stable hyperthyroidism if there was no progression to ophthalmopathy within 18 months of follow-up. Hyperthyroidism patients were newly diagnosed, were aged 18 to 65 years, and had a disease duration under 2 months. Patients were excluded if they had other autoimmune diseases, uncontrolled infections, pregnancy or lactation. Diagnosis relied on clinical symptoms, serum thyroxine, TRAb, thyroid ultrasound and orbital computed tomography. PBMCs were isolated from 10 ml of fresh peripheral blood by Ficoll-Paque density gradient centrifugation. Trizol reagent was used to extract the total RNA, and its quality was then checked on an Agilent 2100 Bioanalyzer. Relative to germline, V is 6 bases shorter and J is 5 bases shorter, with 14 bases between their ends. From the cysteine up to the phenylalanine, the CDR3 has a length of 12 residues. The only DNA kept is the CDR3, 36 bases in frame from the first base. Sequences DFQATT (CDR1) and SNEGSKA (CDR2) are obtained from the germline V gene (reference sequence).

The origin of this receptor is a woman aged 18-29 years with stable Graves' hyperthyroidism. Some clones in this sample may be carry-over from other donors' samples. Donor details come from another sample of the same person, matched by shared clones. The chain is encoded by TRBV20-1 joined to TRBJ2-7; the D gene is possibly TRBD1, with 6 bases matching. The material sequenced was peripheral blood. The CDR3 reads CSAMDSTHEQYF. The DNA sequence reads TGCAGTGCCATGGACAGTACTCACGAGCAGTACTTC.